Each of the 9 T cell receptor beta chains below was sequenced from the same sample in a study of CD8 T cells in ankylosing spondylitis. Via MiXCR, TCRdb re-called the 5' RACE reads, giving one row per CDR3 protein. The data hold more than 150,000 distinct CDR3 sequences, with 11% observed a single time. The sequenced sample was blood, either unsorted or a sorted T cell fraction (not recorded which). These receptors were collected from a male donor with ankylosing spondylitis or in good health (not recorded which).

Many counts were recorded for this clonotype. The chain couples TRBV11-2 to TRBJ2-3, with 12 bases identical to TRBD2. Unmatched junction bases numbered 5, after V lost 7 bases and J lost 3 bases. The germline gives CDR1 SGHAT, CDR2 FQNNGV. This CDR3 is built from 15 residues. The CDR3 spells CASTPSGRGTDTQYF. The DNA for the CDR3 is TGTGCCAGCACCCCTAGCGGGAGGGGGACAGATACGCAGTATTTT.

In its sample, this clonotype was seen once. The V call is TRBV30, the J call TRBJ1-5; D gene ambiguous. The germline V gene encodes CDR1 GTSNPN and CDR2 SVGIG (reference sequence). CDR3 size: 13 residues. Trimming left V 0 bases short and J 5 bases short, with 8 bases between. Here the CDR3 reads CAWSVGGDQPQHF. The CDR3 nucleotides read TGTGCCTGGAGTGTCGGAGGAGATCAGCCCCAGCATTTT.

This clonotype was observed at least ten times. V usage is TRBV5-5 and J usage is TRBJ1-5, with TRBD1 as a possible D gene (5 bases). V lost 2 bases and J 11 bases, leaving 14 bases between the germline ends. The CDR3 contains 13 residues. Germline CDR1 reads SGHKS; CDR2 reads YYEKEE (reference sequence). The CDR3 here is CASSFDSRGSQHF. The CDR3 DNA is TGTGCCAGCAGCTTCGACAGCCGCGGATCCCAGCATTTT.

Ten or more counts support this clonotype. The V and J genes are TRBV9 and TRBJ2-7, with no clear D. V lost 0 bases to trimming and J lost 0 bases, with 7 bases between them. This CDR3 spans 14 amino acids. Per germline, CDR1 SGDLS and CDR2 YYNGEE. The CDR3 region is CASSVDDISYEQYF. For the CDR3, the DNA is TGTGCCAGCAGCGTAGACGACATCTCCTACGAGCAGTACTTC. The variable domain in full, completed from reference TRBV9 and TRBJ2-7, reads DSGVTQTPKHLITATGQRVTLRCSPRSGDLSVYWYQQSLDQGLQFLIQYYNGEERAKGNILERFSAQQFPDLHSELNLSSLELGDSALYFCASSVDDISYEQYFGPGTRLTVT.

This clonotype has a count of ten or more. V is TRBV6-1 and J is TRBJ2-7; D remains unclear. Trimming took off 7 bases at V and 2 bases at J, with 15 bases between the two ends. Germline V gene data show CDR1 as MNHNS and CDR2 as SASEGT. The CDR3 consists of 14 residues. For the CDR3, the DNA is TGTGCCAGCACCCTTTCACTTACCACCTACGAGCAGTACTTC. This translates into CASTLSLTTYEQYF.

This clonotype was recorded a few times. J is TRBJ2-5 and V is TRBV7-9; maybe TRBD1 (6 bases). Germline-derived CDR1 and CDR2 are SEHNR and FQNEAQ (reference sequence). This CDR3 contains 15 residues. V was trimmed by 3 bases and J by 0 bases, leaving 11 bases between them. CDR3 protein: CASSFPGQHQETQYF. Here the CDR3 DNA reads TGTGCCAGCAGCTTCCCCGGACAGCACCAAGAGACCCAGTACTTC.

This clonotype came up many times. V usage is TRBV15 and J usage is TRBJ2-2; D is unresolved. This CDR3 contains 14 residues. Between the trimmed V and J ends, which lost 0 bases and 7 bases, there was a span of 9 bases. Germline CDR1 is LNHNV and CDR2 is YYDKDF (reference sequence). The CDR3 protein is CATSRDPRSGELFF. The CDR3 DNA sequence: TGTGCCACCAGCAGAGATCCGAGGAGCGGGGAGCTGTTTTTT.

This clonotype was recorded many times. This chain joins TRBV3-1 and TRBJ1-5; no clear D gene. CDR1 is LGHDT, CDR2 YNNKEL, per germline (reference sequence). The ends were cut back, 0 bases at V and 7 bases at J, with 10 bases in the middle. This CDR3 spans 14 amino acids. The CDR3 DNA sequence: TGTGCCAGCAGCCAAGACGGGGTGAAGCAGCCCCAGCATTTT. Translation gives CASSQDGVKQPQHF.

There are a few counts of this clonotype. This rearrangement joins TRBV5-4 to TRBJ1-4; D remains unclear. Germline V CDR1 and CDR2: SGHNT, YYREEE (reference sequence). Trimming pared 1 base from V and 0 bases from J, leaving 7 bases between. The CDR3 consists of 15 residues. CDR3 protein: CASSLRQATNEKLFF. The CDR3 DNA sequence: TGTGCCAGCAGCTTGCGCCAGGCAACTAATGAAAAACTGTTTTTT.